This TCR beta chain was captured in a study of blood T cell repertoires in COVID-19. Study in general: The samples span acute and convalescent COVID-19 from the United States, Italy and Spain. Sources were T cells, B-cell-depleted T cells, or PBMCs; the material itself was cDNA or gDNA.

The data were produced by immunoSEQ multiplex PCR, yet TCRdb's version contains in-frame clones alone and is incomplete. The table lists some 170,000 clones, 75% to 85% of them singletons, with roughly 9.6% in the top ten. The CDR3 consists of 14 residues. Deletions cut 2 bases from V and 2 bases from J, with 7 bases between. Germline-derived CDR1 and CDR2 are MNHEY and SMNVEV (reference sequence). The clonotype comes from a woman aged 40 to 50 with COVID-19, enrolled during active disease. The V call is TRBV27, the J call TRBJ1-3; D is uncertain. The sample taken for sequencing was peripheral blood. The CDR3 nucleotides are TGTGCCAGCAGTTTACGGGGAACTGGAAACACCATATATTTT. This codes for CASSLRGTGNTIYF.